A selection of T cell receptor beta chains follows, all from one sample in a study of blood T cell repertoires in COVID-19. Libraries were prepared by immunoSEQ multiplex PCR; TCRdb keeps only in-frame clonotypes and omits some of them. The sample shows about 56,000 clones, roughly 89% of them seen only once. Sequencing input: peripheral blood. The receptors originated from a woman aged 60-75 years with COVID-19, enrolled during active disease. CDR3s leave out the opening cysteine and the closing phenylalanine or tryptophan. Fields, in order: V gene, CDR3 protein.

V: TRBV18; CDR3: ASSAGLNTEAF
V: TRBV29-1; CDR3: SAGGDSNQPQH
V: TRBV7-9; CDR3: ASSLYPGDEQY
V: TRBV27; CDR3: ASSSGQGDQPQH
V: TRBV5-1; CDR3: ASKEGAGDYNEQF
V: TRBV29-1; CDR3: SVEGQGNTEAF
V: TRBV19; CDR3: ASTHTRQPNNQPQH
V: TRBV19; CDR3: ASSIASGGADETQY
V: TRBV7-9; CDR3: ASSLQRPNTEAF
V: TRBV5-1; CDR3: ASSLGQGGSYEQY
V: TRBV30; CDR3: AWSGGTGTGELF
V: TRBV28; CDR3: ASSPPGGNYGYT
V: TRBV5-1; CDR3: ASQGATYEQY
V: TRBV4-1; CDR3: ASSQEQLRNTEAF
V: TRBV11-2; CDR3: ASRPTGEENIQY
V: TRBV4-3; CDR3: ASSQSPPGTSGAGELF
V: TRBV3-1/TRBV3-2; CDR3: ASSSGLAGFYEQY
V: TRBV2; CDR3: ASRAGGSSYNEQF
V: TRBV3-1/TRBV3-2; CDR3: ASSEEATVLRGYT
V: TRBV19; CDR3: ASSLQGETQY
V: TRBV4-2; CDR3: ASSQDPGFDEQY
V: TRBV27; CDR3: ASRPGTVNEKLF
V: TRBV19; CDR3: ASSIVGPGLSIQY
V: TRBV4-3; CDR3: ASSQELAGGSSTLETQY
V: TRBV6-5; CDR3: ASSYKQGVRTEAF
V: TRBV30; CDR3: AWSPQMNTEAF
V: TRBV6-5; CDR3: ASSTDSGLPQH
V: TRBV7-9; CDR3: ASSPGRGYGYT
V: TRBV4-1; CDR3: ASSTLETGELF
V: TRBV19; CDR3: APCDRVFPGANVLT
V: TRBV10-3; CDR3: AISESTSKASNYGYT
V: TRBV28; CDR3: ASSRTTTDTQY
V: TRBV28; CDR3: AVTGANYGYT
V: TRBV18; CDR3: ASSPLIGGTAKSGNTIY
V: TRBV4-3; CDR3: ASSQDSGDSPLH
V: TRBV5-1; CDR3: ASSLFGGKENTIY
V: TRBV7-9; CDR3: ASSFSDEKLF
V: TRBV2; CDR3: ASRPREQLSGNTIY
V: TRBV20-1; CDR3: SASPNSYGYT
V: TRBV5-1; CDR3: ASSLRGSVNTEAF
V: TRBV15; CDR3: ATSRGMNSRQGFTEAF
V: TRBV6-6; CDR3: ASSPPSGGAQH
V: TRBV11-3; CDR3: ASSHHRGNTGELF
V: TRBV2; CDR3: ASSRSLAGLLGQY
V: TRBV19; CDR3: ASSIGAGQVVDNSNQPQH
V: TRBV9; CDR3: ASSGHLAGNEQF
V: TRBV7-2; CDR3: ASTPDRQPNYGYT
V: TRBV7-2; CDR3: ASRRAGGTEAF
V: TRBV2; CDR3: ASARASGGPFAQY
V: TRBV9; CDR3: ASSVIAGSYNEQF
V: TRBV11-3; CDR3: ASSLVSGTSGNEQF
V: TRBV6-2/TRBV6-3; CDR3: ASSSRTSLPPISQY
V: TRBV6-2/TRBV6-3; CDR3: ASSFPGQGEAF
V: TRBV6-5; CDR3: ASSSVGDSGEQY
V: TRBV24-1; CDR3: ATSDFKLATETGTSTDTQY
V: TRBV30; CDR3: AWSSSGSHEQY
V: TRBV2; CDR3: ASSVGGHNSPLH
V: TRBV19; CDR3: ASSLRTGPNTIY
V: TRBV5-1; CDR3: ASSLTSGSSGANVLT